This TCR beta chain was captured in a study of T cells in localized non-small cell lung cancer. Study observations and caveats: Uninvolved neighboring lung showed the greatest T cell clonality, exceeding tumor. Investigators sequenced only a single tumor region, leaving heterogeneity possible. Adjacent lung tissue had a median approximately 57 of the top 100 clones found in the tumor.

Note on this clone: The antigen is unknown.

Measured with immunoSEQ multiplex PCR; TCRdb has only the in-frame clones, and not every one. Among about 74,000 clones listed, approximately 84% were seen once. This material consisted of peripheral blood, taken before any cancer treatment. The sequence derives from a female donor older than 55 with stage I lung adenocarcinoma.

Written as DNA, the CDR3 is TGTGCCAGCAGCTTATTGATAGGGACCACCTACGAGCAGTACTTC. Amino acid sequence: CASSLLIGTTYEQYF. The chain joins TRBV11-3 to TRBJ2-7, with D perhaps being TRBD1 or TRBD2 (5 bases each). Germline-derived CDR1 and CDR2 are SGHNT and YENEEA. The CDR3 is 15 amino acids. The germline V and J ends were trimmed by 2 bases and 2 bases, with 13 bases remaining between them.